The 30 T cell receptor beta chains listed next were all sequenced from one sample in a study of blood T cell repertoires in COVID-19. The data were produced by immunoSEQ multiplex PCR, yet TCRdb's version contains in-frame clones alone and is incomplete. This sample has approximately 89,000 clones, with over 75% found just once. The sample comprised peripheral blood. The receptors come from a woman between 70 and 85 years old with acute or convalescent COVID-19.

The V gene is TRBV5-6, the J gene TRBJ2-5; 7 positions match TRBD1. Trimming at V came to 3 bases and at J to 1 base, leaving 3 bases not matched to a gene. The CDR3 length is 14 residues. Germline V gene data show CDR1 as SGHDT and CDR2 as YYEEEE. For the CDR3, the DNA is TGTGCCAGCAGCTGGGACAGCCCCCAAGAGACCCAGTACTTC. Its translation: CASSWDSPQETQYF.

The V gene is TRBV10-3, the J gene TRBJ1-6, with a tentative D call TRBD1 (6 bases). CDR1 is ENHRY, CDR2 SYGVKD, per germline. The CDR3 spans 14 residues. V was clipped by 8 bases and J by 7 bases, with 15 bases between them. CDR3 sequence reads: CAIQSGETNSPLHF. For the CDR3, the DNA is TGTGCCATCCAGTCAGGGGAGACGAATTCACCCCTCCACTTT.

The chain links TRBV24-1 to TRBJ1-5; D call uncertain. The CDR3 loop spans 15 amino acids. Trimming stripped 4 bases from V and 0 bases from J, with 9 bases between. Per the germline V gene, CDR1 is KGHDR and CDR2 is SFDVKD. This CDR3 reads CATSEAGTSNQPQHF. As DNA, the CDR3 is TGTGCCACCAGTGAAGCCGGTACTAGCAATCAGCCCCAGCATTTT.

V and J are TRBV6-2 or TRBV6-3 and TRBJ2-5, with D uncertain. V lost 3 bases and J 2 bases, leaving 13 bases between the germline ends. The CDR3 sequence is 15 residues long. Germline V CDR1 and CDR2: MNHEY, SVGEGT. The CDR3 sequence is CASSYGRLTQETQYF. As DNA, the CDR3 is TGTGCCAGCAGTTATGGCAGATTGACTCAAGAGACCCAGTACTTC.

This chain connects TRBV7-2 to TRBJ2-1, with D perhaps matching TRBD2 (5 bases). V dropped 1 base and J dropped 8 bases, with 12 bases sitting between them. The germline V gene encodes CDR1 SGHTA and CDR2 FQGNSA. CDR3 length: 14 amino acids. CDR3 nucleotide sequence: TGTGCCAGCAGCTTAGTGGGGAGTCAGCATGAGCAGTTCTTC. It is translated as CASSLVGSQHEQFF. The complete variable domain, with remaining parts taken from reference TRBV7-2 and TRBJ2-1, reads GAGVSQSPSNKVTEKGKDVELRCDPISGHTALYWYRQSLGQGLEFLIYFQGNSAPDKSGLPSDRFSAERTGGSVSTLTIQRTQQEDSAVYLCASSLVGSQHEQFFGPGTRLTVL.

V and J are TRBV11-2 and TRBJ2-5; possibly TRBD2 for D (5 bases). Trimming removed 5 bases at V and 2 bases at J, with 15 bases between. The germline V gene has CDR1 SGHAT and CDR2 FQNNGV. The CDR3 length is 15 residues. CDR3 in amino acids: CASSRSPGGQETQYF. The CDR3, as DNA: TGTGCCAGCAGCCGCTCTCCGGGCGGGCAAGAGACCCAGTACTTC.

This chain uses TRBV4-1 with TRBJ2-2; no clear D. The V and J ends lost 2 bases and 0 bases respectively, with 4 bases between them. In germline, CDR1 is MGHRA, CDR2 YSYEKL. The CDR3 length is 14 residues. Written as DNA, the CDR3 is TGCGCCAGCAGCCAACCCACGAACACCGGGGAGCTGTTTTTT. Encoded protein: CASSQPTNTGELFF.

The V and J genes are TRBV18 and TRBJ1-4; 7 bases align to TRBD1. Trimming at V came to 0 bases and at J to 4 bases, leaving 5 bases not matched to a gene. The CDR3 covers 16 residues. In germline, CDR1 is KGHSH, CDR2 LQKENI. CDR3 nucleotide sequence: TGTGCCAGCTCACCACCAGGACAGGCGTTTAATGAAAAACTGTTTTTT. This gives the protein CASSPPGQAFNEKLFF.

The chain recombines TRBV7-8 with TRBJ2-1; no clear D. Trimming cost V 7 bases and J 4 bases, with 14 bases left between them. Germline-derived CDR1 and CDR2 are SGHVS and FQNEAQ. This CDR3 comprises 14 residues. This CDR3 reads CASTVSTSYNEQFF. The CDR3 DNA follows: TGTGCCAGCACCGTAAGTACTTCGTACAATGAGCAGTTCTTC.

CDR3 nucleotides: TGTGCCAGCAGCCAAGATCTGGGGACAGGGGTTGGGGGCTACACCTTC. Protein: CASSQDLGTGVGGYTF. The genes are TRBV3-1 (or the pseudogene TRBV3-2) and TRBJ1-2; 10 nucleotides match TRBD1. Germline V gives CDR1 LGHDT, CDR2 YNNKEL (reference sequence). Trimming cost V 0 bases and J 8 bases; bases outside gene matches: 9. The CDR3 is 16 amino acids.

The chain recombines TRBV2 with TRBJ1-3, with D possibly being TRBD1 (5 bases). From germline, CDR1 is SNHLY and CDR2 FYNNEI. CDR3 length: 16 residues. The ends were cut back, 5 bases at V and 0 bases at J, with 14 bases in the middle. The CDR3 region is CASSFGHLSSGNTIYF. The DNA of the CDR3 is TGTGCCAGCAGTTTTGGACATCTGAGCTCTGGAAACACCATATATTTT.

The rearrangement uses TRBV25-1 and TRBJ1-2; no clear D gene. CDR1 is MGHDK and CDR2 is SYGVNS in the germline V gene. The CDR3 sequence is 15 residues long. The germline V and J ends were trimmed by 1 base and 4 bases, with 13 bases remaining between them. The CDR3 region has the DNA TGTGCCAGCAGTGAATCCGGCAGGCTGCTCTATGGCTACACCTTC. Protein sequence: CASSESGRLLYGYTF.

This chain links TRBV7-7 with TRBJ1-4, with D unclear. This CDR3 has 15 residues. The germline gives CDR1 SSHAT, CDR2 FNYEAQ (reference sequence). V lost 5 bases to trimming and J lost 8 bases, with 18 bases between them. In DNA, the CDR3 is TGTGCCAGCAGCCCTGTGTCCGGGATTGGAGAAAAACTGTTTTTT. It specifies CASSPVSGIGEKLFF.

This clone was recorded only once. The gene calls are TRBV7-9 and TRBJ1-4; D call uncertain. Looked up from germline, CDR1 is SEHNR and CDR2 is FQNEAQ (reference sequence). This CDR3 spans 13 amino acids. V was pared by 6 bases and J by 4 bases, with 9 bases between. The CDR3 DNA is TGTGCCAGCAGGATTGGCAGTAATGAAAAACTGTTTTTT. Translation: CASRIGSNEKLFF.

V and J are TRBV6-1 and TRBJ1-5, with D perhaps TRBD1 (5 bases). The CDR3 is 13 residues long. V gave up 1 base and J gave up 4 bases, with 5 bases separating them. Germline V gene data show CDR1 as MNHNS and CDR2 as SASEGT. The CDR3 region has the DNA TGTGCCAGCAGTGAAGAGGGGAATCAGCCCCAGCATTTT. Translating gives CASSEEGNQPQHF.

For the CDR3, the DNA is TGTGCCAGCAGCTTAGTTCTTGTCTCCCCAGGGGGCTACACCTTC. Translated, it gives CASSLVLVSPGGYTF. This rearrangement joins TRBV7-2 to TRBJ1-2, with D perhaps TRBD1 (5 bases). The V end was cut by 1 base, the J end by 8 bases, with 17 bases between. Per germline, CDR1 SGHTA and CDR2 FQGNSA. The CDR3 totals 15 residues. Using reference TRBV7-2 and TRBJ1-2 for the parts outside the CDR3, the full variable domain is GAGVSQSPSNKVTEKGKDVELRCDPISGHTALYWYRQSLGQGLEFLIYFQGNSAPDKSGLPSDRFSAERTGGSVSTLTIQRTQQEDSAVYLCASSLVLVSPGGYTFGSGTRLTVV.

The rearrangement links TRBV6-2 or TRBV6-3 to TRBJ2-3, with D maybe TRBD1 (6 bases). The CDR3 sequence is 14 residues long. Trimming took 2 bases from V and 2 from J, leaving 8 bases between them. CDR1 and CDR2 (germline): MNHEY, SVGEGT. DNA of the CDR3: TGTGCCAGCAGTTACAGGGACACCACAGATACGCAGTATTTT. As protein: CASSYRDTTDTQYF.

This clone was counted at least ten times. The DNA for the CDR3 is TGTGCCAGCAGTTACACCCAGTTCCCCGGGGAGCTGTTTTTT. Residues: CASSYTQFPGELFF. The chain joins TRBV6-5 to TRBJ2-2; no clear D gene. V lost 2 bases and J 6 bases, leaving 10 bases between the germline ends. CDR1 is MNHEY and CDR2 is SVGAGI in the germline V gene. CDR3 length: 14 residues.

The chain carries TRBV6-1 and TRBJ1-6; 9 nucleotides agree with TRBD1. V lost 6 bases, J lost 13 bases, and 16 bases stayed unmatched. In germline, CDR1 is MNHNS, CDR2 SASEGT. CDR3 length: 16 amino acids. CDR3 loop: CASREQGALAMRPLHF. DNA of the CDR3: TGTGCCAGCAGGGAACAGGGGGCGCTTGCGATGAGGCCCCTCCACTTT.

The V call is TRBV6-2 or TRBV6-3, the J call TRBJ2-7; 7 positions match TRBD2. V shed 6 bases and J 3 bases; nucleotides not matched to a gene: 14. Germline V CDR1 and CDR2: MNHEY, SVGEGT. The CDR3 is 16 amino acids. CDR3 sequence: CASSSLPGTTVYEQYV. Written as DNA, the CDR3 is TGTGCCAGCAGCTCGTTACCTGGGACTACCGTCTACGAGCAGTACGTC.

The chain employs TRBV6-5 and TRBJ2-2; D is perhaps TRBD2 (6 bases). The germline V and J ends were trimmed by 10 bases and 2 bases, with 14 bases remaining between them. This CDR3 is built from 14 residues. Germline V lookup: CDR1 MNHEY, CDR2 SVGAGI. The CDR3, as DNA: TGTGCCATGGCGGAGGGACTTAACACCGGGGAGCTGTTTTTT. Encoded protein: CAMAEGLNTGELFF.

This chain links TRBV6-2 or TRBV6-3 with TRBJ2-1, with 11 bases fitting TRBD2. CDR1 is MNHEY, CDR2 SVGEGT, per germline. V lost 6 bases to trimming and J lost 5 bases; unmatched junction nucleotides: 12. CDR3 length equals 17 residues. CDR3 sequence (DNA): TGTGCCAGCAGCCGCGGGACTAGCGGAGGCCGAAACAATGAGCAGTTCTTC. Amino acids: CASSRGTSGGRNNEQFF.

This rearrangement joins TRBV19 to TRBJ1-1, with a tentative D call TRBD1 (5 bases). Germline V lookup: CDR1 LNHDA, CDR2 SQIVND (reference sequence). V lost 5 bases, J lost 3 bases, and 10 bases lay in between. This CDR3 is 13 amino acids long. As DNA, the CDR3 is TGTGCCAGTAGTCAGAAAGGGGACACTGAAGCTTTCTTT. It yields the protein CASSQKGDTEAFF.

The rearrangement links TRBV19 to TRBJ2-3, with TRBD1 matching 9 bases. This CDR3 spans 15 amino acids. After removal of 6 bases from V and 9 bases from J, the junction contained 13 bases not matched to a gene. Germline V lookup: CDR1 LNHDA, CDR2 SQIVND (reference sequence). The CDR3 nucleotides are TGTGCCAGTAGCGCAACAGGGGGCAGGGGAGGCACGCAGTATTTT. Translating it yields CASSATGGRGGTQYF.

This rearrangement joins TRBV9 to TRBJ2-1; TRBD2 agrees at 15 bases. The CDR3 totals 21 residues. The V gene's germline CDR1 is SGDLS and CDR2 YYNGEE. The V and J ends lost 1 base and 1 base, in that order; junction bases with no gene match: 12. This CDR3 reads CASSVRPGGLAGGKSYNEQFF. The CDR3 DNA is TGTGCCAGCAGCGTAAGGCCGGGGGGACTAGCGGGAGGAAAATCCTACAATGAGCAGTTCTTC.

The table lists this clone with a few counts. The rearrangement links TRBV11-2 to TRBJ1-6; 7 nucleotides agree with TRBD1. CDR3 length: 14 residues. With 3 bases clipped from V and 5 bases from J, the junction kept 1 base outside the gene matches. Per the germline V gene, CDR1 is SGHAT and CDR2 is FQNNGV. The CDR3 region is CASSFTGDNSPLHF. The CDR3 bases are TGTGCCAGCAGCTTTACAGGGGATAATTCACCCCTCCACTTT.

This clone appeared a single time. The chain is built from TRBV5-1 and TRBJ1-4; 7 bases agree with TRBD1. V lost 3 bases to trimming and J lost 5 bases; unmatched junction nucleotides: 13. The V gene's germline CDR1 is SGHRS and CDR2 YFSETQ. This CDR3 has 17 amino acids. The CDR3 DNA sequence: TGCGCCAGCAGCTGGGTCGGTACAGGGGCGTTAAATGAAAAACTGTTTTTT. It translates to CASSWVGTGALNEKLFF.

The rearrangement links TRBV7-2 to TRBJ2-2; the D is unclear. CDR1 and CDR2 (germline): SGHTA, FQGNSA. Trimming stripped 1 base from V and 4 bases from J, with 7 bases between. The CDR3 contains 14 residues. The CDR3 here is CASSLVPRTGELFF. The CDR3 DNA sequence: TGTGCCAGCAGCTTAGTTCCCCGCACCGGGGAGCTGTTTTTT.

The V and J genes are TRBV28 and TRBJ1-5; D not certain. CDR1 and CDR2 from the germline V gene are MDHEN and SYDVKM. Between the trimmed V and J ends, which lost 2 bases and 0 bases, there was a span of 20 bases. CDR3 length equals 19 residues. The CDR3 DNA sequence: TGTGCCAGCAGTTTACAGGATGGCTTTGGGTCATATAGCAATCAGCCCCAGCATTTT. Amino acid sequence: CASSLQDGFGSYSNQPQHF.

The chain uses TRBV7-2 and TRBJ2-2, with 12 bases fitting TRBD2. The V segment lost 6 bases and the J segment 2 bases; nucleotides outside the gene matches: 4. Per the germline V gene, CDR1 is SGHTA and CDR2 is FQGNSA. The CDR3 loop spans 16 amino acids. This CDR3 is CASRPGLAGNTGELFF. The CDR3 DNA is TGTGCCAGCAGACCGGGACTAGCGGGTAACACCGGGGAGCTGTTTTTT.